The 7 T cell receptor beta chains below all came from one sample that was sequenced in a study of blood T cells in healthy people across ages. Next came a second PCR, run for about 6 to 12 cycles, which used a sample-barcoded 5' primer along with a J-beta primer mix. TCRdb reprocessed the 5' RACE reads via MiXCR and lists one record per CDR3 protein. The data hold about 1.1 million distinct CDR3 sequences, with about two fifths observed a single time. Input material: blood. The receptors come from a man between 18 and 35 years old in good health.

CDR3 nucleotides: TGTGCCACCAGCCACTCGCGGCACTATGGCTACACCTTC. This gives the protein CATSHSRHYGYTF. V usage is TRBV15 and J usage is TRBJ1-2; D is undetermined. Germline-derived CDR1 and CDR2 are LNHNV and YYDKDF (reference sequence). This CDR3 is built from 13 residues. V was pared by 5 bases and J by 3 bases, with 10 bases between.

The chain couples TRBV15 to TRBJ2-3; D is uncertain. This CDR3 comprises 16 residues. Germline V lookup: CDR1 LNHNV, CDR2 YYDKDF (reference sequence). Trimming took off 2 bases at V and 6 bases at J, with 18 bases between the two ends. Here the CDR3 DNA reads TGTGCCACCAGCAGAATTGGCTCTGGGGTCTCGGATACGCAGTATTTT. This gives the protein CATSRIGSGVSDTQYF.

The rearrangement uses TRBV4-3 and TRBJ1-1; D might be TRBD1 (5 bases). This CDR3 is built from 16 residues. Trimming removed 6 bases at V and 8 bases at J, with 25 bases between. Per the germline V gene, CDR1 is LGHNA and CDR2 is YSLEER. The CDR3 DNA sequence: TGCGCCAGCAGTCCTGGGAGGGGAGACGCCCGCTTAGAAGCTTTCTTT. Its protein is CASSPGRGDARLEAFF.

Concerning this clonotype itself: A much larger clone differs from this one at a single base, so this may be a read error. This chain uses TRBV20-1 with TRBJ2-5; TRBD2 matches 7 bases. This CDR3 is built from 15 residues. The V and J ends lost 3 bases and 11 bases, in that order; junction bases with no gene match: 18. Germline lookup yields CDR1 DFQATT and CDR2 SNEGSKA (reference sequence). The CDR3 DNA reads as TGCAGTGCTAGGGATAAAGCGGGACCCCACAATGAGCAGTACTTC. Protein sequence: CSARDKAGPHNEQYF.

This clonotype was detected ten times or more. The chain employs TRBV29-1 and TRBJ2-7; D possibly corresponds to TRBD2 (5 bases). CDR3 length: 13 residues. V lost 4 bases to trimming and J lost 2 bases, with 12 bases between them. The germline V gene has CDR1 SQVTM and CDR2 ANQGSEA. CDR3 sequence: CSVVDLATYEQYF. For the CDR3, the DNA is TGCAGCGTTGTCGACCTAGCAACCTACGAGCAGTACTTC.

J is TRBJ2-3 and V is TRBV5-1; tentative D call: TRBD1 (5 bases). This CDR3 comprises 15 residues. Trimming stripped 0 bases from V and 4 bases from J, with 12 bases between. Germline V lookup: CDR1 SGHRS, CDR2 YFSETQ. The DNA for the CDR3 is TGCGCCAGCAGCTTGGTAAATCAGGGTGCAGATACGCAGTATTTT. Protein sequence: CASSLVNQGADTQYF.

This clonotype has more than one count but fewer than ten. The V call is TRBV5-1, the J call TRBJ2-3; 7 positions agree with TRBD2. J gave up 2 bases and V 0 bases, and 6 bases lay outside the gene matches. Germline loops: CDR1 SGHRS, CDR2 YFSETQ. The length of the CDR3 is 16 residues. The CDR3 here is CASSLGSSGNTDTQYF. The CDR3 DNA follows: TGCGCCAGCAGCTTGGGGTCTAGCGGTAACACAGATACGCAGTATTTT.